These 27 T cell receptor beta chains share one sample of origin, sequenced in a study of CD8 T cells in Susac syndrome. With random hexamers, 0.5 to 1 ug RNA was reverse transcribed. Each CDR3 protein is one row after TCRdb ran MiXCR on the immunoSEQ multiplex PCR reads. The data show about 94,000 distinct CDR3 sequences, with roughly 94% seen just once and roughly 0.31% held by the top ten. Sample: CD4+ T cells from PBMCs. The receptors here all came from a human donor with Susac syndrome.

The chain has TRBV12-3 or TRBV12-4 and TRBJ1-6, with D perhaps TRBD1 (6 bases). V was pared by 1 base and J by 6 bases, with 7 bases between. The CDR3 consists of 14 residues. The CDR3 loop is CASSLGTVNSPLHF. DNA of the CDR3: TGTGCCAGCAGTTTAGGGACAGTTAATTCACCCCTCCACTTT.

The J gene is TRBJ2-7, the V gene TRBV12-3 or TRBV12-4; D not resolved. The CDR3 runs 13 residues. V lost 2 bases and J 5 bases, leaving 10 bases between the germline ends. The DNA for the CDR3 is TGTGCCAGCAGTTTATCCCGTCGGGACGAGCAGTACTTC. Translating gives CASSLSRRDEQYF.

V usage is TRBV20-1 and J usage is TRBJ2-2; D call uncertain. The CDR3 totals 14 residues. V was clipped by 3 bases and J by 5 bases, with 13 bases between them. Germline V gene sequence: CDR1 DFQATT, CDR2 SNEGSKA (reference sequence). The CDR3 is CSASKGSGTGELFF. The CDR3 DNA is TGCAGTGCTAGTAAGGGATCGGGTACCGGGGAGCTGTTTTTT.

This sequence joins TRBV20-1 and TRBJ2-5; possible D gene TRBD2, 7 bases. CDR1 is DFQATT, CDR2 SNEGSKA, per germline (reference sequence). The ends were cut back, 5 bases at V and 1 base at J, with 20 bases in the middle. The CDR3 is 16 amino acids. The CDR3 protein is CSAFSLGLGGQETQYF. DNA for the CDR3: TGCAGTGCTTTTTCTCTAGGACTAGGGGGCCAAGAGACCCAGTACTTC.

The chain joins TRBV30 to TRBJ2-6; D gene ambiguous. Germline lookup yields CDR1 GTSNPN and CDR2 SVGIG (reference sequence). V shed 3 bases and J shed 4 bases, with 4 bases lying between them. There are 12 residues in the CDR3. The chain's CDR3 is CAWSSGANVLTF. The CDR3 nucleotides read TGTGCCTGGAGCTCCGGGGCCAACGTCCTGACTTTC.

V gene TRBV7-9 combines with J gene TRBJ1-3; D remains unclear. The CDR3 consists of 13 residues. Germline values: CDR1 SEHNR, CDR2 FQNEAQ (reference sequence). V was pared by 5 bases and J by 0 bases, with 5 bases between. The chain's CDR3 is CASSRNSGNTIYF. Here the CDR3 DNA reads TGTGCCAGCAGCCGCAACTCTGGAAACACCATATATTTT.

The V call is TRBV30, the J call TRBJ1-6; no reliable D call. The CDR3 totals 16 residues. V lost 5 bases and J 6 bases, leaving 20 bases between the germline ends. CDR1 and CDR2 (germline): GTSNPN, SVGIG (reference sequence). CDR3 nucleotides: TGTGCCTGGGATCGACAAGGCAAAGTCCGTAATTCACCCCTCCACTTT. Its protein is CAWDRQGKVRNSPLHF.

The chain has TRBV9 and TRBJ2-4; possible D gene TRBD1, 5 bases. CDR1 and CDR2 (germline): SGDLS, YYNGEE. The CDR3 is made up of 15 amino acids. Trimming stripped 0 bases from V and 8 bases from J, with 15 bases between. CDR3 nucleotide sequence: TGTGCCAGCAGCGTAGACCCAGGGTCGGTAGACATTCAGTACTTC. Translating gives CASSVDPGSVDIQYF.

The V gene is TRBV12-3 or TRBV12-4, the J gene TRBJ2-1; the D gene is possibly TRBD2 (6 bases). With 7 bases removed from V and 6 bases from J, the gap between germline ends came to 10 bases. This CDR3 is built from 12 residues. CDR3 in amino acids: CASMGDSNEQFF. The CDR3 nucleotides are TGTGCCAGCATGGGGGACTCCAATGAGCAGTTCTTC.

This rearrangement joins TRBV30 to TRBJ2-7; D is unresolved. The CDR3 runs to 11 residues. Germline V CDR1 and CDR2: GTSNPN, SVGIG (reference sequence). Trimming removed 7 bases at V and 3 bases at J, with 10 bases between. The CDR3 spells CAYLSIYEQYF. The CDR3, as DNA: TGTGCCTACCTAAGCATCTACGAGCAGTACTTC.

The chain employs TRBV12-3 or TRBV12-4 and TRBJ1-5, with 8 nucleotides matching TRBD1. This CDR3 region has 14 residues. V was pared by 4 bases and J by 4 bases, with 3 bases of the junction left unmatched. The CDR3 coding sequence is TGTGCCAGCAGTTCGGACAGGGTGAATCAGCCCCAGCATTTT. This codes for CASSSDRVNQPQHF.

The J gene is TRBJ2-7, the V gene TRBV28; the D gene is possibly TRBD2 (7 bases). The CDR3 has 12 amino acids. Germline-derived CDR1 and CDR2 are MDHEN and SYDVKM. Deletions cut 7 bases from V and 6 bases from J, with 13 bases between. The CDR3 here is CASTGRGAEQYF. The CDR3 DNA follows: TGTGCCAGCACCGGCCGGGGGGCCGAGCAGTACTTC. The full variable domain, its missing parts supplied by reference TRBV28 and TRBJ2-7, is DVKVTQSSRYLVKRTGEKVFLECVQDMDHENMFWYRQDPGLGLRLIYFSYDVKMKEKGDIPEGYSVSREKKERFSLILESASTNQTSMYLCASTGRGAEQYFGPGTRLTVT.

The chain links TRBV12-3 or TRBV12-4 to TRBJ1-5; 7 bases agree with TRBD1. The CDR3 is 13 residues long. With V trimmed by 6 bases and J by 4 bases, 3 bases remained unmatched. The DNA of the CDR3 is TGTGCCAGCAGCCCACAGGGGAATCAGCCCCAGCATTTT. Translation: CASSPQGNQPQHF.

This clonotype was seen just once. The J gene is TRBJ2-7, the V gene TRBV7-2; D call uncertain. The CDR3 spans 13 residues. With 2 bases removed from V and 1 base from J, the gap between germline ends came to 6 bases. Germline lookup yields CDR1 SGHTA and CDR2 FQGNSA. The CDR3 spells CASSLLVSYEQYF. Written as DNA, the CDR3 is TGTGCCAGCAGCTTACTTGTTTCCTACGAGCAGTACTTC.

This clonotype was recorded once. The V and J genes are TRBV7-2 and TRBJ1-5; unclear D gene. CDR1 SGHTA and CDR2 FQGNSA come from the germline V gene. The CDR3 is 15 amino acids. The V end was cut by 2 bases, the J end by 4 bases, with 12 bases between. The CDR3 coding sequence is TGTGCCAGCAGCTTACTGGACGATAGGAATCAGCCCCAGCATTTT. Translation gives CASSLLDDRNQPQHF.

DNA of the CDR3: TGTGCCAGCATCGGAAACATTCAGTACTTC. Translation: CASIGNIQYF. This chain uses TRBV6-6 with TRBJ2-4; D not resolved. Germline V CDR1 and CDR2: MNHNY, SVGAGI (reference sequence). Trimming shortened V by 7 bases and J by 6 bases, and 4 bases separated the two germline ends. There are 10 residues in the CDR3.

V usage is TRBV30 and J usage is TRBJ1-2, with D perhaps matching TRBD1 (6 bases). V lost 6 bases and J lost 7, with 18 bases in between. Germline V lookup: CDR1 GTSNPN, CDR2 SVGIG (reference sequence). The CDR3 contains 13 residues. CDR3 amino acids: CACRPGGAGGYTF. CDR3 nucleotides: TGTGCCTGCCGACCGGGGGGGGCCGGTGGCTACACCTTC. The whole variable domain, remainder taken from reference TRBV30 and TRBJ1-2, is SQTIHQWPATLVQPVGSPLSLECTVEGTSNPNLYWYRQAAGRGLQLLFYSVGIGQISSEVPQNLSASRPQDRQFILSSKKLLLSDSGFYLCACRPGGAGGYTFGSGTRLTVV.

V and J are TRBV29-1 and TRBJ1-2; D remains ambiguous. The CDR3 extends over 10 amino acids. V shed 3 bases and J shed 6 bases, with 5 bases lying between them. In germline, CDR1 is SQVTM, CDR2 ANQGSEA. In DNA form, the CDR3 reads TGCAGCGTTGATACCGATGGCTACACCTTC. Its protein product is CSVDTDGYTF. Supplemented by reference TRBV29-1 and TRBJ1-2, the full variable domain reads SAVISQKPSRDICQRGTSLTIQCQVDSQVTMMFWYRQQPGQSLTLIATANQGSEATYESGFVIDKFPISRPNLTFSTLTVSNMSPEDSSIYLCSVDTDGYTFGSGTRLTVV.

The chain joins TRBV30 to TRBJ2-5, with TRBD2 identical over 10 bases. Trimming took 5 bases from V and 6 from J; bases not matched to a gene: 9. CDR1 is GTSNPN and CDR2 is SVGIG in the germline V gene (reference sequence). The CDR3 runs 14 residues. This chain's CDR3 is CAWAGLANSKTQYF. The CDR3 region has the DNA TGTGCCTGGGCGGGACTAGCGAACAGCAAGACCCAGTACTTC.

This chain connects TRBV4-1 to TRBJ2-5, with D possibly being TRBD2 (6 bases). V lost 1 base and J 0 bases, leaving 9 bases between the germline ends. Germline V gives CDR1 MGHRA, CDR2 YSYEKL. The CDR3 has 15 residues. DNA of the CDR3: TGCGCCAGCAGCCAAGGGTGGGACTACCAAGAGACCCAGTACTTC. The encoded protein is CASSQGWDYQETQYF.

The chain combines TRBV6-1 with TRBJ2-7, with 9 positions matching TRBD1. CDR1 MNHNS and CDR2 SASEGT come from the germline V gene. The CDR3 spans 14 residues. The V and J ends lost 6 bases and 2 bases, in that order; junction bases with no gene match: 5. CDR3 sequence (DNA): TGTGCCAGCAGCACAGGACAGGGGCCCTACGAGCAGTACTTC. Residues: CASSTGQGPYEQYF.

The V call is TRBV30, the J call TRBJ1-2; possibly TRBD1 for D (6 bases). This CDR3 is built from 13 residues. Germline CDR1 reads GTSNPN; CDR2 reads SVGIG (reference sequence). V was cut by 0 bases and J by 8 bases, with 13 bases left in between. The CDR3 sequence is CAWSVQGTGGYTF. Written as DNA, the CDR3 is TGTGCCTGGAGTGTCCAGGGGACTGGGGGCTACACCTTC.

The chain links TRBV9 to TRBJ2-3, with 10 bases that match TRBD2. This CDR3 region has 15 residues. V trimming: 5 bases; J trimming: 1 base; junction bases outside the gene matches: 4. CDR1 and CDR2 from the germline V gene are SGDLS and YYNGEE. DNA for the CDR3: TGTGCCAGCAGGCCGGGACTAGCGCGCACAGATACGCAGTATTTT. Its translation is CASRPGLARTDTQYF.

DNA of the CDR3: TGCAGTGTCCCTCGAGGGGACAGAGATACGCAGTATTTT. It codes for CSVPRGDRDTQYF. The rearrangement links TRBV20-1 to TRBJ2-3; 7 nucleotides line up with TRBD1. In germline, CDR1 is DFQATT, CDR2 SNEGSKA (reference sequence). The CDR3 consists of 13 residues. V lost 7 bases and J lost 5; bases outside the gene matches: 9.

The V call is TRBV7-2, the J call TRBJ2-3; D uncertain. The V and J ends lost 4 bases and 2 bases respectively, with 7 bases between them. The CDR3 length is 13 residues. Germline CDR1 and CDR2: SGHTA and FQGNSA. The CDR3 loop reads CASSYLNTDTQYF. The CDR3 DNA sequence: TGTGCCAGCAGCTACCTCAACACAGATACGCAGTATTTT.

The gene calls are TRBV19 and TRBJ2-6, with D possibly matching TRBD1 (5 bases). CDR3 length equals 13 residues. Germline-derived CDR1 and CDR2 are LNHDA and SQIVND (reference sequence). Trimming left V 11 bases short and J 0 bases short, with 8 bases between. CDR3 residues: CAGRDSGANVLTF. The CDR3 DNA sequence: TGTGCCGGCAGGGACTCTGGGGCCAACGTCCTGACTTTC.

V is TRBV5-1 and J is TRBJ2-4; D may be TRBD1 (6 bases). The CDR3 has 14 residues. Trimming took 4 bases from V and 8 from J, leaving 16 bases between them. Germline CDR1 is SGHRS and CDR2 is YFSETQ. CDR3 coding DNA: TGCGCCAGCAGCCAAAAACAGGGTGGAGACATTCAGTACTTC. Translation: CASSQKQGGDIQYF.